The 28 T cell receptor beta chains below were found in one sample sequenced in a study of radiotherapy plus CTLA-4 blockade in lung cancer. Clones were sequenced by immunoSEQ multiplex PCR, and TCRdb holds only the in-frame ones, with some missing. Altogether about 120,000 clones are present, 81% being singletons, with the ten largest covering approximately 3.5%. Specimen: peripheral blood, collected from a patient treated with radiotherapy plus ipilimumab. The receptors come from a human donor with non-small cell lung cancer that progressed on radiotherapy plus ipilimumab. Some clones in this sample may be carry-over from other donors' samples.

V gene TRBV19 combines with J gene TRBJ1-1, with D possibly matching TRBD1 (5 bases). CDR1 and CDR2 from the germline V gene are LNHDA and SQIVND (reference sequence). V was pared by 1 base and J by 0 bases, with 9 bases between. CDR3 length: 15 residues. The CDR3 sequence is CASSIGREMNTEAFF. CDR3 in DNA: TGTGCCAGTAGTATAGGCAGGGAAATGAACACTGAAGCTTTCTTT. The complete variable domain, with remaining parts taken from reference TRBV19 and TRBJ1-1, reads DGGITQSPKYLFRKEGQNVTLSCEQNLNHDAMYWYRQDPGQGLRLIYYSQIVNDFQKGDIAEGYSVSREKKESFPLTVTSAQKNPTAFYLCASSIGREMNTEAFFGQGTRLTVV.

The gene calls are TRBV7-2 and TRBJ1-1; D is ambiguous. The V end lost 0 bases, the J end lost 4 bases, and 9 bases lay between the germline ends. Germline V lookup: CDR1 SGHTA, CDR2 FQGNSA. The CDR3 contains 14 residues. CDR3 loop: CASSLAVASTEAFF. The DNA of the CDR3 is TGTGCCAGCAGCTTAGCAGTGGCTAGCACTGAAGCTTTCTTT.

This clone was observed a few times. The rearrangement links TRBV2 to TRBJ1-1; D is undetermined. Germline V lookup: CDR1 SNHLY, CDR2 FYNNEI. The CDR3 length is 13 residues. Trimming removed 1 base from V and 1 base from J, with 4 bases in between. This chain's CDR3 is CASSEEGNTEAFF. CDR3 in DNA: TGTGCCAGCAGTGAAGAGGGGAACACTGAAGCTTTCTTT.

J is TRBJ2-5 and V is TRBV9; D remains ambiguous. The CDR3 spans 14 residues. Looked up from germline, CDR1 is SGDLS and CDR2 is YYNGEE. V dropped 0 bases and J dropped 5 bases, with 11 bases sitting between them. This CDR3 is CASSVEANMETQYF. In DNA, the CDR3 is TGTGCCAGCAGCGTAGAAGCGAATATGGAGACCCAGTACTTC.

The V call is TRBV28, the J call TRBJ2-3; 10 nucleotides match TRBD2. Germline loops: CDR1 MDHEN, CDR2 SYDVKM. This CDR3 is 17 amino acids long. The junction had 14 bases not matched to a gene; V was cut back by 5 bases and J by 6 bases. The CDR3 spells CASSPGGLAGATDTQYF. The CDR3 DNA is TGTGCCAGCAGTCCGGGTGGGCTAGCGGGGGCCACCGATACGCAGTATTTT.

The V gene is TRBV5-5, the J gene TRBJ2-7; D is perhaps TRBD2 (6 bases). The CDR3 has 15 amino acids. CDR1 and CDR2 (germline): SGHKS, YYEKEE (reference sequence). V lost 0 bases, J lost 4 bases, and 14 bases lay in between. CDR3 DNA sequence: TGTGCCAGCAGCTTGGCCCCCGGGACTCAATACGAGCAGTACTTC. This gives the protein CASSLAPGTQYEQYF. The variable domain in full, completed from reference TRBV5-5 and TRBJ2-7, reads DAGVTQSPTHLIKTRGQQVTLRCSPISGHKSVSWYQQVLGQGPQFIFQYYEKEERGRGNFPDRFSARQFPNYSSELNVNALLLGDSALYLCASSLAPGTQYEQYFGPGTRLTVT.

The count of this clone is one. The chain carries TRBV4-2 and TRBJ2-3; D is possibly TRBD2 (6 bases). Per the germline V gene, CDR1 is LGHNA and CDR2 is YNFKEQ. Trimming removed 3 bases at V and 4 bases at J, with 17 bases between. This CDR3 spans 16 amino acids. The DNA of the CDR3 is TGTGCCAGCAGCCAGGCCTCGGGGGTTCGAGCAGATACGCAGTATTTT. It yields the protein CASSQASGVRADTQYF.

Points on this clone: Its ends do not fully match the called genes, so a read error is possible. This sequence joins TRBV6-4 and TRBJ1-1; D perhaps matches TRBD1 (5 bases). Germline V lookup: CDR1 MRHNA, CDR2 SNTAGT. CDR3 length: 14 amino acids. The CDR3 coding sequence is TGTGCCAGCATTGACAGTCCTGATAACACTGAAGCTTTCTTT. Translated: CASIDSPDNTEAFF.

The chain has TRBV29-1 and TRBJ2-5, with a tentative D call TRBD2 (7 bases). Germline assignment: CDR1 SQVTM and CDR2 ANQGSEA. Between the trimmed V and J ends, which lost 6 bases and 3 bases, there was a span of 17 bases. The CDR3 consists of 14 residues. CDR3: CSVPMGGGKETQYF. CDR3 sequence (DNA): TGCAGCGTACCCATGGGCGGGGGCAAAGAGACCCAGTACTTC.

This chain connects TRBV29-1 to TRBJ2-3; 9 bases line up with TRBD1. There are 12 residues in the CDR3. Germline CDR1 SQVTM, CDR2 ANQGSEA. J lost 3 bases, V lost 7 bases, and 2 bases had no gene match. The CDR3 reads CSEDRGTDTQYF. DNA for the CDR3: TGCAGCGAGGACAGGGGAACAGATACGCAGTATTTT.

This clone showed up just once. The chain carries TRBV6-5 and TRBJ1-1; 7 nucleotides align to TRBD1. This CDR3 comprises 14 residues. Germline lookup yields CDR1 MNHEY and CDR2 SVGAGI. The junction had 8 bases not matched to a gene; V was cut back by 6 bases and J by 4 bases. The CDR3 loop is CASRTPQGGTEAFF. The CDR3 DNA reads TGTGCCAGCAGGACGCCTCAGGGGGGCACTGAAGCTTTCTTT.

This clone was seen just once. The chain carries TRBV5-1 and TRBJ2-3; 8 bases line up with TRBD2. The J segment lost 0 bases and the V segment lost 5 bases, leaving 5 bases of the junction unmatched. This CDR3 has 15 amino acids. From germline, CDR1 is SGHRS and CDR2 YFSETQ. The DNA of the CDR3 is TGCGCCAGCAGGACAGCGGGGGCTAGCACAGATACGCAGTATTTT. Protein product: CASRTAGASTDTQYF.

J is TRBJ2-3 and V is TRBV5-1, with 12 bases matching TRBD2. V shed 0 bases and J 2 bases; nucleotides not matched to a gene: 1. The CDR3 has 16 residues. Germline CDR1 reads SGHRS; CDR2 reads YFSETQ. The CDR3 protein is CASSLGLAGVTDTQYF. The CDR3 DNA reads as TGCGCCAGCAGCTTGGGACTAGCGGGGGTCACAGATACGCAGTATTTT.

The gene calls are TRBV6-5 and TRBJ2-1; 7 positions agree with TRBD2. Germline lookup yields CDR1 MNHEY and CDR2 SVGAGI. The CDR3 spans 15 residues. The junction had 9 bases not matched to a gene; V was cut back by 2 bases and J by 8 bases. CDR3 sequence reads: CASSYRGLRGDEQFF. The DNA for the CDR3 is TGTGCCAGCAGTTACCGGGGACTCCGGGGGGATGAGCAGTTCTTC.

CDR3 DNA: TGTGCCATCAGCCGAGGGACAGGCCAAGAGACCCAGTACTTC. Its translation: CAISRGTGQETQYF. V is TRBV10-3 and J is TRBJ2-5, with 8 nucleotides matching TRBD1. There are 14 residues in the CDR3. In germline, CDR1 is ENHRY, CDR2 SYGVKD. Trimming took 6 bases from V and 1 from J; bases not matched to a gene: 4.

This chain connects TRBV27 to TRBJ2-7, with 7 positions matching TRBD1. V lost 5 bases and J lost 4; bases outside the gene matches: 8. CDR3 length equals 14 residues. The germline V gene encodes CDR1 MNHEY and CDR2 SMNVEV (reference sequence). DNA of the CDR3: TGTGCCAGCAGTATGACAGGGAACCTTTACGAGCAGTACTTC. Encoded protein: CASSMTGNLYEQYF.

The chain combines TRBV6-1 with TRBJ1-1; 8 positions agree with TRBD1. The CDR3 has 15 residues. Germline CDR1 and CDR2: MNHNS and SASEGT. The trim removed 2 bases at V and 7 bases at J, leaving 9 bases unmatched. The DNA for the CDR3 is TGTGCCAGCAGTGAAAGGAGGACAGGGAGGGTTGAAGCTTTCTTT. Translation gives CASSERRTGRVEAFF.

This chain uses TRBV7-2 with TRBJ2-1; 7 bases match TRBD2. The germline gives CDR1 SGHTA, CDR2 FQGNSA. V gave up 5 bases and J gave up 9 bases; unmatched junction bases: 19. The CDR3 is made up of 17 amino acids. The CDR3: CASSQTFGGSRGGEQFF. The DNA of the CDR3 is TGTGCCAGCAGCCAAACGTTCGGGGGGTCCCGCGGTGGTGAGCAGTTCTTC.

This chain connects TRBV7-2 to TRBJ2-7, with TRBD1 matching over 9 bases. V trimming: 2 bases; J trimming: 2 bases; junction bases outside the gene matches: 1. The germline gives CDR1 SGHTA, CDR2 FQGNSA. CDR3 length: 14 amino acids. CDR3: CASSLNRGPYEQYF. In DNA form, the CDR3 reads TGTGCCAGCAGCTTAAACAGGGGGCCCTACGAGCAGTACTTC.

The chain joins TRBV2 to TRBJ2-1; the match to TRBD2 covers 7 bases. Germline trimming cut 1 base from V and 9 bases from J; bases unmatched to any gene: 9. Germline loops: CDR1 SNHLY, CDR2 FYNNEI. The CDR3 sequence is 15 residues long. In nucleotides, the CDR3 is TGTGCCAGCAGTGAAGTGGCTAGCGGAGATACTGAGCAGTTCTTC. Translated, it gives CASSEVASGDTEQFF.

The chain recombines TRBV9 with TRBJ2-7; 7 positions match TRBD2. There are 15 residues in the CDR3. V lost 0 bases and J lost 3; bases outside the gene matches: 6. Per the germline V gene, CDR1 is SGDLS and CDR2 is YYNGEE. CDR3 in DNA: TGTGCCAGCAGCGTAGGTGGGGACTACTTCTACGAGCAGTACTTC. It yields the protein CASSVGGDYFYEQYF.

The chain couples TRBV28 to TRBJ1-2; the match to TRBD1 covers 7 bases. The CDR3 runs 13 residues. J gave up 7 bases and V 8 bases, and 10 bases lay outside the gene matches. Germline assignment: CDR1 MDHEN and CDR2 SYDVKM. CDR3 bases: TGTGCCAGCCTAGACGACAGGGCGGGTGGCTACACCTTC. Protein product: CASLDDRAGGYTF.

V gene TRBV5-1 combines with J gene TRBJ2-6; TRBD1 might be the D (5 bases). Deletions cut 5 bases from V and 0 bases from J, with 12 bases between. The length of the CDR3 is 16 residues. Germline V CDR1 and CDR2: SGHRS, YFSETQ. DNA of the CDR3: TGCGCCAGCAGAATAGGGGAACGCTCTGGGGCCAACGTCCTGACTTTC. Amino acids: CASRIGERSGANVLTF.

This clone was recorded once. V gene TRBV18 combines with J gene TRBJ2-1; 10 nucleotides match TRBD2. V shed 0 bases and J 10 bases; nucleotides not matched to a gene: 9. CDR3 length equals 16 residues. CDR1 is KGHSH, CDR2 LQKENI, per germline. CDR3 residues: CASSPPASGGGREQFF. As DNA, the CDR3 is TGTGCCAGCTCACCACCGGCTAGCGGGGGAGGAAGAGAGCAGTTCTTC.

The rearrangement links TRBV6-6 to TRBJ2-5, with D possibly called TRBD1 or TRBD2 (5 bases each). The CDR3 runs 14 residues. Between the trimmed V and J ends, which lost 4 bases and 1 base, there was a span of 10 bases. Per the germline V gene, CDR1 is MNHNY and CDR2 is SVGAGI (reference sequence). CDR3 bases: TGTGCCAGCAGTTGGGGGATCGGCCAAGAGACCCAGTACTTC. Its protein product is CASSWGIGQETQYF.

The gene calls are TRBV7-2 and TRBJ2-5; D might be TRBD1 (6 bases). The assigned J gene may be wrong: the sequence end matches TRBJ2-7 better. Germline CDR1 reads SGHTA; CDR2 reads FQGNSA. The CDR3 loop spans 15 amino acids. CDR3 amino acids: CASSPWLAGAYEQYF. CDR3 DNA sequence: TGTGCCAGCAGCCCCTGGTTAGCAGGGGCCTACGAGCAGTACTTC.

This clone showed up just once. The J gene is TRBJ2-5, the V gene TRBV5-1, with a tentative D call TRBD2 (6 bases). The germline gives CDR1 SGHRS, CDR2 YFSETQ. The CDR3 has 14 amino acids. V lost 4 bases to trimming and J lost 5 bases, with 15 bases between them. The CDR3 loop reads CASSGGTAGETQYF. CDR3 nucleotides: TGCGCCAGCAGCGGTGGGACGGCGGGGGAGACCCAGTACTTC.

V usage is TRBV28 and J usage is TRBJ2-2; possible D gene TRBD2, 6 bases. The V end was cut by 6 bases, the J end by 7 bases, with 18 bases between. The CDR3 runs to 15 residues. In germline, CDR1 is MDHEN, CDR2 SYDVKM. This CDR3 reads CASSSPGRLGGELFF. The CDR3 bases are TGTGCCAGCAGCAGCCCAGGGCGACTAGGCGGGGAGCTGTTTTTT.